This TCR beta chain was identified during a study of blood T cells in healthy people across ages (dated by TCRdb to between 2014 and 2016). In the study overall: In model experiments, template switching captured roughly one uniquely barcoded TCR beta cDNA molecule for every two T cells. The study measured age-related changes in TCR beta repertoire diversity using deep sequencing normalized with unique cDNA molecular identifiers. The donors were divided into four age groups: young (average roughly 17 years), middle-aged (roughly 40), aged (about 61) and long-lived (about 90). Donors of different ages were randomly distributed across sequencing lanes to avoid experimental bias. The study analyzed two additional independent replicas of 1 million unique cDNA reads from the same blood draw for two donors, one aged 18 to 29 and one aged 80 or older. Here is what the overall study found, with its caveats: A strong correlation was found between observed TCR beta diversity and the percentage of naive T cells measured by flow cytometry. Conclusive comparison of naive and antigen-experienced compartments was prevented by the profiling of bulk unsorted PBMCs. The CMV infection status of donors was not known, potentially confounding age-related changes in expanded clonotypes. As age increased, observed TCR beta diversity per million T cells dropped in a roughly linear way, and a significant reduction was already evident by age about 40. The long-lived group showed more naive CD4+ T cells, fewer expanded clones and increased TCR diversity than the aged group, suggesting age selection. Total diversity estimates from one million sequenced T cells were considered lower bounds and underestimates.

Systemically healthy Caucasian individuals from Russia, 35 to 50 in total and aged roughly 6 to 100 years, were included as donors. About 10 milliliters of peripheral blood were drawn from each donor into EDTA-treated Vacutainer tubes. Ficoll-Paque density-gradient centrifugation was used to isolate PBMCs, with at least 6.5 million obtained per sample. Total RNA was extracted from PBMCs with Trizol reagent, with at least 5 micrograms obtained per sample. The percentages of naive CD45RAhigh/CD27high T cells were determined by flow cytometry on a PBMC aliquot from every donor. The germline V gene encodes CDR1 SGHTA and CDR2 FQGNSA. V and J lose 7 bases and 2 bases, and a span of 12 bases separates them. The CDR3 sequence holds 13 residues, the cysteine and phenylalanine included. Only CDR3 DNA is held: 39 bases, read in frame from base 1. Regarding this clonotype: Its antigen remains unidentified. No much larger clone is present one base from it, and per-base qualities are unavailable.

Library creation used 5' RACE. The instrument given in TCRdb is Illumina HiSeq 2500. A second PCR of roughly 6 to 11 cycles was run with a J-beta primer mix and a sample-barcoded 5' primer. A unique molecular identifier was introduced onto each TCR beta cDNA molecule by a template-switch 5' adaptor carrying 12 random nucleotides. Each sample yielded at least 3 million CDR3-containing paired-end reads. First-strand cDNA synthesis was performed from all RNA using the Mint cDNA synthesis kit, with priming by a TRBC-specific oligonucleotide. All cDNA was treated with uracil-DNA glycosylase and then went through a first 18-cycle PCR with the universal primers M1SS and BC2_uni_R. As for how the authors treated the data: For normalization, 1 million high-quality reads, each with a distinct molecular identifier, were randomly selected from each sample. Reads sharing molecular identifiers were discarded rather than binned into consensus sequences. CDR3 identification, clonotype clustering and error correction used MiTCR with a Q25 quality threshold and the strictest error-elimination algorithm. A nonparametric unseen species model using Euler transformation provided a lower-bound estimate of total TCR beta diversity. TCRdb trimmed the raw reads at Q25, called clones with MiXCR and kept productive beta chains. Here each entry gathers all rows of one CDR3 protein and keeps the most common genes and DNA. The authors' filters were not applied to this entry. This sample comprises approximately 1.5 million distinct CDR3 sequences, 40% to 45% of them detected only once. The ten largest make up more than 4% of the sample.

Material: blood. The sequence came from a young woman in good health. In this chain, TRBV7-2 is recombined with TRBJ2-7; no confident D gene assignment can be made. DNA sequence: TGTGCCAGCACACGTAGTCGGACCTACGAGCAGTACTTC. It specifies CASTRSRTYEQYF.